This T cell receptor beta chain comes out of a study of blood T cells in healthy people across ages (dated by TCRdb to the mid-2010s). About the full investigation: In model experiments, roughly one uniquely barcoded TCR beta cDNA molecule per two T cells was captured by template switching. The donors were split into four age groups: young (average around 15 years), middle-aged (over 35), aged (more than 55) and long-lived (about 82). Donors of different ages were randomly distributed across sequencing lanes to avoid experimental bias. To track age-related changes in TCR beta repertoire diversity, the study relied on deep sequencing normalized with unique cDNA molecular identifiers. Two additional independent replicas of 1 million unique cDNA reads from the same blood draw were analyzed for two donors (one aged 18 to 30 and one aged 80 or older). What the authors observed across the whole study: As age increased, observed TCR beta diversity per million T cells dropped in a roughly linear way, and a significant reduction was already evident by age 40. Estimates of total diversity from one million sequenced T cells were regarded as lower bounds and underestimates. Compared with the aged group, the long-lived group had more naive CD4+ T cells, fewer expanded clones and increased TCR diversity, suggesting age selection. Conclusive comparison of naive and antigen-experienced compartments was prevented by the profiling of bulk unsorted PBMCs. There was a strong correlation between observed TCR beta diversity and the percentage of naive T cells measured by flow cytometry. Donor CMV infection status was unknown, potentially confounding age-related changes in expanded clonotypes.

Library method: 5' RACE. Sequenced using an Illumina HiSeq 2500. A second roughly 6 to 12 cycle PCR used a sample-barcoded 5' primer and a J-beta primer mix. Each TCR beta cDNA molecule received a unique molecular identifier from a template-switch 5' adaptor carrying 12 random nucleotides. Each sample yielded at least 2.5 million CDR3-containing paired-end reads. The Mint cDNA synthesis kit, primed by a TRBC-specific oligonucleotide, was used to synthesize first-strand cDNA from all RNA. Following uracil-DNA glycosylase treatment, all cDNA underwent a first 18-cycle PCR with the universal primers M1SS and BC2_uni_R. The study's processing was this. For normalization, 1 million high-quality reads, each with a distinct molecular identifier, were randomly selected from each sample. Instead of being binned into consensus sequences, reads with shared molecular identifiers were discarded. CDR3 identification, clonotype clustering and error correction used MiTCR with a Q25 quality threshold and the strictest error-elimination algorithm. Lower-bound total TCR beta diversity was estimated with a nonparametric unseen species model using Euler transformation. TCRdb redid the processing of the public reads, applying fastp at Q25 and MiXCR, and retained in-frame beta chains. For every CDR3 protein sequence, its rows merge into one entry that carries the most common genes and DNA. In this record, the V and J calls reflect TCRdb's handling and not the investigators' own analysis. This sample gives more than 700,000 distinct CDR3 sequences in total; around 50% of them show up just once. The top ten clonotypes cover 15% to 20% of the sample.

On this clonotype itself: Its antigen is still unknown. No much larger clone exists at a distance of one base, and base qualities are not known.

Reading the germline V gene gives CDR1 SQVTM and CDR2 ANQGSEA. Inclusive of the bounding cysteine and phenylalanine, the CDR3 is 13 residues long. Left in the record is the CDR3 DNA by itself, 39 bases read in frame from the first base. Trimming removed 4 bases from V and 2 bases from J, leaving 12 bases between the germline ends. Systemically healthy Caucasian individuals from Russia, around 38 in total and aged about 6 to 90 years, were included as donors. Approximately 9.7 milliliters of peripheral blood were drawn from each donor into EDTA-treated Vacutainer tubes. Ficoll-Paque density-gradient centrifugation was used to isolate PBMCs, with at least 6 million obtained per sample. Trizol reagent was used to extract total RNA from PBMCs, with at least 5 micrograms per sample. The percentages of naive CD45RAhigh/CD27high T cells were determined by flow cytometry on a PBMC aliquot from every donor.

Sequenced sample: blood. The receptor comes from a man at least 80 years old in good health. The chain uses TRBV29-1 and TRBJ2-7; no D gene is confidently identified. The base sequence is TGCAGCGTTGGGTCCCCTCCCCCCTACGAGCAGTACTTC. This encodes CSVGSPPPYEQYF.